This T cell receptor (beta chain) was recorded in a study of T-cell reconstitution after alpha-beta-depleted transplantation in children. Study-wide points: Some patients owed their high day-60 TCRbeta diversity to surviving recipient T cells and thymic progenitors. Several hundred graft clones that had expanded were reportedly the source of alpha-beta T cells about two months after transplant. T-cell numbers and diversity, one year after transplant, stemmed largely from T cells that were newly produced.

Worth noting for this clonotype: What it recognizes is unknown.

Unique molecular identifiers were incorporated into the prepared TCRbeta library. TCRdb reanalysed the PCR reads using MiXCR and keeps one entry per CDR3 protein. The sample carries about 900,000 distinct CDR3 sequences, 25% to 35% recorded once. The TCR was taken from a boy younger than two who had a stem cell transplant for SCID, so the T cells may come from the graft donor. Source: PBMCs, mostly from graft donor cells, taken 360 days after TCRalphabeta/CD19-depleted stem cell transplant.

In DNA form, the CDR3 reads TGCGCCAGCAGCCAAGTGGCGTCCGTGAACACTGAAGCTTTCTTT. Protein sequence: CASSQVASVNTEAFF. The rearrangement joins TRBV4-3 to TRBJ1-1, with unresolved D. Deletions cut 1 base from V and 0 bases from J, with 9 bases between. The CDR3 spans 15 residues. Germline V gene sequence: CDR1 LGHNA, CDR2 YSLEER.